The clone carrying this TCR beta chain was detected many times. These data come from a study of molecular identifiers for immune sequencing clone quantification. Each CDR3 protein gets one entry after TCRdb re-called the PCR reads with MiXCR. The sample has just over 40,000 distinct CDR3 sequences; roughly 20% are singletons. With 4 bases removed from V and 7 bases from J, the gap between germline ends came to 2 bases. CDR3 length: 10 residues. The receptor's source is a human donor in good health. Some libraries in this study had Jurkat cell RNA spiked in. The chain employs TRBV12-3 or TRBV12-4 and TRBJ2-1; the D is unclear. Sequencing was done on a sample of naive CD8+ T cells from blood, with Jurkat cell RNA spiked in. The subset here: FACS-sorted CD8+CD4-CCR7+CD45RA+ naive T cells. The CDR3 DNA sequence: TGTGCCAGCAGTTGGAATGAGCAGTTCTTC. Amino acids: CASSWNEQFF.